This TCR beta chain originates from a study of blood T cells in healthy people across ages (dated by TCRdb to about 2015). With regard to the full study: In model experiments, template switching captured about one uniquely barcoded TCR beta cDNA molecule for every two T cells. To track age-related changes in TCR beta repertoire diversity, the study relied on deep sequencing normalized with unique cDNA molecular identifiers. Four age groups were formed from the donors: young (average 16 years), middle-aged (approximately 40), aged (approximately 60) and long-lived (approximately 80). Donors of different ages were randomly distributed across sequencing lanes to avoid experimental bias. Two additional independent replicas of 1 million unique cDNA reads from the same blood draw were analyzed for two donors (one aged 18 to 29 and one aged 80 or older).

Systemically healthy Caucasian individuals from Russia, 39 in total and aged roughly 6 to 100 years, were included as donors. Ten milliliters of peripheral blood were drawn from each donor into EDTA-treated Vacutainer tubes. Ficoll-Paque density-gradient centrifugation was used to isolate PBMCs, with at least 7 million per sample. Total RNA was extracted from PBMCs with Trizol reagent, with at least 6 micrograms obtained per sample. For every donor, flow cytometry on a PBMC aliquot measured the percentage of naive CD45RAhigh/CD27high T cells. As regards this clonotype: Its antigen remains undetermined. Per-base qualities were not stored, and no clone one base away is much larger.

The full study reports these points: There was a strong correlation between observed TCR beta diversity and the percentage of naive T cells measured by flow cytometry. Observed TCR beta diversity per million T cells fell roughly linearly with age, and a significant reduction was already apparent by age around 40. Because donor CMV infection status was unknown, age-related changes in expanded clonotypes were potentially confounded. Conclusive comparison of naive and antigen-experienced compartments was prevented by the profiling of bulk unsorted PBMCs. Total diversity estimates from one million sequenced T cells were considered lower bounds and underestimates. Compared with the aged group, more naive CD4+ T cells, fewer expanded clones and increased TCR diversity were shown by the long-lived group, suggesting age selection.

Deletion took 3 bases off V and 5 bases off J, with a span of 16 bases between the germline ends. There are 15 amino acids in the CDR3, from cysteine to phenylalanine inclusive. Only the CDR3 portion is preserved as DNA: 45 bases, with reading frame beginning at the first base. In the germline V gene, CDR1 corresponds to SGHVS and CDR2 to FQNEAQ. Libraries were constructed by 5' RACE. Sequencing was carried out with an Illumina HiSeq 2500. A second PCR of roughly 7 to 11 cycles was run with a J-beta primer mix and a sample-barcoded 5' primer. Each TCR beta cDNA molecule received a unique molecular identifier from a template-switch 5' adaptor carrying 12 random nucleotides. Each sample yielded at least 2.5 million CDR3-containing paired-end reads. First-strand cDNA was synthesized from all RNA with the Mint cDNA synthesis kit, primed by a TRBC-specific oligonucleotide. Following uracil-DNA glycosylase treatment, a first 18-cycle PCR with universal primers M1SS and BC2_uni_R was performed on all cDNA. The original pipeline was this. For normalization, 1 million high-quality reads, each with a distinct molecular identifier, were randomly selected from each sample. Reads with shared molecular identifiers were discarded instead of being binned into consensus sequences. MiTCR, set to a Q25 quality threshold and the strictest error-elimination algorithm, was used for CDR3 identification, clonotype clustering and error correction. A nonparametric unseen species model using Euler transformation provided a lower-bound estimate of total TCR beta diversity. TCRdb reanalyzed the raw reads on its own, using fastp at Q25 for trimming and MiXCR for clone calling, and kept in-frame beta chains. When rows share a CDR3 protein, they turn into one entry using the most common DNA and genes. V and J calls and clone size were set by TCRdb, not the authors. Recorded for this sample are almost 300,000 distinct CDR3 sequences; roughly 29% of them occurred a single time. The top ten constitute 29% of the sample.

Here the chain combines TRBV7-8 and TRBJ2-5; the D match is possibly TRBD1 or TRBD2, with 7 bases aligned in each. The clonotype comes from a woman between 65 and 79 years old in good health. Sequences were obtained from blood. The DNA sequence reads TGTGCCAGCAGCTTCTCAGGGGGGAGGGCGGAGACCCAGTACTTC. This sequence encodes CASSFSGGRAETQYF.